This note documents a single T cell receptor beta chain sequence. The antigen remains undetermined. This record belongs to a study of long-term antiretroviral therapy in people with HIV. Points from the study as a whole: Pre-ART-expanded clones dominated the repertoire at all time points.

At the survey level, the v3.0 immunoSEQ assay was run. Profiling relied on immunoSEQ multiplex PCR, and the TCRdb table lists in-frame clones only, not all of them. The profile shows under 30,000 clones, over 70% of them singletons. In each sample, 1-10 million cryopreserved PBMC were present before DNA extraction. The sample consisted of unsorted PBMCs, taken 1.1 years before starting antiretroviral therapy. The receptor was derived from a woman in her thirties with HIV.

The CDR3 spells CASTRVATDTQYF. The CDR3 DNA reads TGTGCCAGCACCCGTGTGGCCACAGATACGCAGTATTTT. J is TRBJ2-3 and V is TRBV7-8; D uncertain. The V gene's germline CDR1 is SGHVS and CDR2 FQNEAQ. V was clipped by 7 bases and J by 2 bases, with 10 bases between them. The CDR3 totals 13 residues.